These 8 T cell receptor beta chains came from one sample sequenced in a study of CD8+CD57+ T cells in acquired aplastic anemia. Sequencing involved patients with CD8+CD57+ cell expansion previously shown by flow cytometry. TCR beta VDJ and CDR3 profiling used genomic DNA as template. TCRdb used MiXCR to reprocess the reads, holding one entry per CDR3 protein. The sample has about 160,000 distinct CDR3 sequences; 70% to 75% are singletons. The sequenced sample was sorted CD4+, CD8+, or CD8+CD57+ T cells (not recorded which) from PBMCs. All receptors derive from a human donor with aplastic anemia.

In its sample, this clonotype was seen a few times. The chain employs TRBV20-1 and TRBJ2-6, with D possibly called TRBD1 or TRBD2 (5 bases each). Germline V lookup: CDR1 DFQATT, CDR2 SNEGSKA (reference sequence). The ends were cut back, 3 bases at V and 0 bases at J, with 9 bases in the middle. This CDR3 is built from 15 residues. The CDR3 DNA reads as TGCAGTGCTAGGAGGGGAAGCTCTGGGGCCAACGTCCTGACTTTC. Residues: CSARRGSSGANVLTF.

The chain carries TRBV7-3 and TRBJ2-2, with D hard to call. The germline V gene has CDR1 SGHTA and CDR2 FQGTGA. The ends were cut back, 1 base at V and 2 bases at J, with 5 bases in the middle. The CDR3 has 14 amino acids. The CDR3 region has the DNA TGTGCCAGCAGCTTAAAGGTTAACACCGGGGAGCTGTTTTTT. Its translation: CASSLKVNTGELFF. Full variable domain (rest looked up from reference TRBV7-3 and TRBJ2-2): GAGVSQTPSNKVTEKGKYVELRCDPISGHTALYWYRQSLGQGPEFLIYFQGTGAADDSGLPNDRFFAVRPEGSVSTLKIQRTERGDSAVYLCASSLKVNTGELFFGEGSRLTVL.

This clonotype showed up just once. This may be a read error, as it is one base from a much larger clone. The conserved phenylalanine or tryptophan is not found at the CDR3 terminus, so this likely reflects a read error. This sequence joins TRBV20-1 and TRBJ1-2; maybe TRBD1 (5 bases). The CDR3 totals 13 residues. Trimming took off 6 bases at V and 5 bases at J, with 16 bases between the two ends. Germline CDR1 reads DFQATT; CDR2 reads SNEGSKA (reference sequence). The CDR3 sequence: CSARGLEGYGYTS. The CDR3 DNA reads TGCAGTGCGAGGGGCCTGGAAGGGTATGGCTACACCTCC.

This clonotype was counted a few times. V is TRBV27 and J is TRBJ1-5, with a possible D match to TRBD1 (5 bases). CDR3 length: 14 amino acids. V was trimmed by 2 bases and J by 3 bases, leaving 8 bases between them. Germline CDR1 reads MNHEY; CDR2 reads SMNVEV (reference sequence). This CDR3 is CASSLTGSNQPQHF. CDR3 nucleotides: TGTGCCAGCAGTTTAACAGGCTCCAATCAGCCCCAGCATTTT.

The J gene is TRBJ2-3, the V gene TRBV24-1; possibly TRBD1 for D (5 bases). The germline V and J ends were trimmed by 3 bases and 2 bases, with 20 bases remaining between them. Per germline, CDR1 KGHDR and CDR2 SFDVKD. The CDR3 sequence is 18 residues long. CDR3 residues: CATSDPSRRVGVTDTQYF. CDR3 nucleotide sequence: TGTGCCACCAGTGATCCCTCGCGCAGGGTAGGGGTCACAGATACGCAGTATTTT.

The chain combines TRBV9 with TRBJ2-5; 8 bases agree with TRBD2. Germline V gene sequence: CDR1 SGDLS, CDR2 YYNGEE. The CDR3 totals 17 residues. Trimming at V came to 0 bases and at J to 5 bases, leaving 12 bases not matched to a gene. Written as DNA, the CDR3 is TGTGCCAGCAGCGTAGGATCGGGAGGGACTAGTGGTGAGACCCAGTACTTC. Its protein is CASSVGSGGTSGETQYF.

The rearrangement uses TRBV7-6 and TRBJ2-5; 12 nucleotides line up with TRBD2. Per germline, CDR1 SGHVS and CDR2 FNYEAQ. This CDR3 region has 15 residues. The junction had 4 bases not matched to a gene; V was cut back by 4 bases and J by 4 bases. The CDR3 sequence: CASSSSGGAGETQYF. CDR3 bases: TGTGCCAGCAGCTCTAGCGGGGGGGCCGGAGAGACCCAGTACTTC.

The chain uses TRBV19 and TRBJ2-2, with D perhaps assigned TRBD1 or TRBD2 (5 bases each). Trimming took 7 bases from V and 2 from J, leaving 11 bases between them. This CDR3 region has 14 residues. Germline-derived CDR1 and CDR2 are LNHDA and SQIVND (reference sequence). CDR3 region: CASILGPNTGELFF. CDR3 DNA: TGTGCCAGTATCTTGGGACCCAACACCGGGGAGCTGTTTTTT.